One sample yielded the 15 T cell receptor beta chains listed below, sequenced in a study of blood T cell repertoires in COVID-19. Profiling relied on immunoSEQ multiplex PCR, and the TCRdb table lists in-frame clones only, not all of them. The profile shows approximately 150,000 clones, around nine tenths of them singletons. Material: peripheral blood. The receptors derive from a woman aged 45-59 years with active or convalescent COVID-19.

In this sample, this clone turned up a few times. The chain carries TRBV4-3 and TRBJ1-4; D remains ambiguous. The CDR3 length is 15 residues. Between the trimmed V and J ends, which lost 0 bases and 0 bases, there was a span of 5 bases. Germline V gene data show CDR1 as LGHNA and CDR2 as YSLEER. The CDR3 protein is CASSQEGATNEKLFF. CDR3 nucleotides: TGCGCCAGCAGCCAAGAGGGCGCAACTAATGAAAAACTGTTTTTT.

The chain recombines TRBV6-6 with TRBJ1-1; 8 bases align to TRBD1. The trim removed 5 bases at V and 7 bases at J, leaving 9 bases unmatched. This CDR3 has 14 amino acids. Germline V gene lookup returns CDR1 MNHNY and CDR2 SVGAGI (reference sequence). CDR3 loop: CASSTYQGAGEAFF. CDR3 coding DNA: TGTGCCAGCAGTACCTATCAGGGGGCGGGTGAAGCTTTCTTT.

The chain employs TRBV30 and TRBJ1-1; a weak D match, TRBD1 (5 bases). V lost 3 bases and J lost 1, with 9 bases in between. The CDR3 extends over 13 amino acids. CDR1 GTSNPN and CDR2 SVGIG come from the germline V gene (reference sequence). CDR3 sequence: CAWSGGGNTEAFF. Written as DNA, the CDR3 is TGTGCCTGGAGCGGCGGGGGGAACACTGAAGCTTTCTTT.

This rearrangement joins TRBV18 to TRBJ1-1; 8 nucleotides agree with TRBD1. V dropped 4 bases and J dropped 5; count of bases not matched to a gene: 3. The CDR3 covers 13 residues. Germline assignment: CDR1 KGHSH and CDR2 LQKENI. Here the CDR3 DNA reads TGTGCCAGCTCACTCCAGGGGGCAACTGAAGCTTTCTTT. It encodes CASSLQGATEAFF. Using reference TRBV18 and TRBJ1-1 for the parts outside the CDR3, the full variable domain is NAGVMQNPRHLVRRRGQEARLRCSPMKGHSHVYWYRQLPEEGLKFMVYLQKENIIDESGMPKERFSAEFPKEGPSILRIQQVVRGDSAAYFCASSLQGATEAFFGQGTRLTVV.

For this clone: The sample holds other DNA sequences that translate to the same CDR3. V usage is TRBV27 and J usage is TRBJ1-1; unclear D gene. V shed 3 bases and J shed 1 base, with 6 bases lying between them. CDR1 and CDR2 from the germline V gene are MNHEY and SMNVEV (reference sequence). The CDR3 loop spans 13 amino acids. The chain's CDR3 is CASSLVANTEAFF. As DNA, the CDR3 is TGTGCCAGCAGTTTGGTGGCGAACACTGAAGCTTTCTTT.

This clone was counted a single time. V and J are TRBV7-9 and TRBJ2-4; D is perhaps TRBD2 (5 bases). Trimming took off 1 base at V and 1 base at J, with 11 bases between the two ends. Germline CDR1 reads SEHNR; CDR2 reads FQNEAQ (reference sequence). The CDR3 covers 16 residues. The CDR3 loop reads CASSLEASGAKNIQYF. The CDR3 DNA reads as TGTGCCAGCAGCTTAGAAGCGTCGGGGGCCAAAAACATTCAGTACTTC.

This chain joins TRBV3-1 (or the pseudogene TRBV3-2) and TRBJ1-3; maybe TRBD1 (6 bases). The CDR3 sequence is 15 residues long. Trimming stripped 2 bases from V and 0 bases from J, with 8 bases between. CDR1 is LGHDT and CDR2 is YNNKEL in the germline V gene (reference sequence). CDR3 in amino acids: CASSQYRVSGNTIYF. The CDR3 DNA follows: TGTGCCAGCAGCCAATACAGGGTCTCTGGAAACACCATATATTTT.

The CDR3 DNA follows: TGTGCCAGCTCCCAGAGCGGACTAGCGGGGGGATCCAATGAGCAGTTCTTC. Its protein is CASSQSGLAGGSNEQFF. The chain uses TRBV18 and TRBJ2-1; 14 bases are shared with TRBD2. The ends lost 6 bases at V and 6 bases at J; junction bases unmatched: 10. The CDR3 is 17 residues long. Looked up from germline, CDR1 is KGHSH and CDR2 is LQKENI.

The genes are TRBV5-4 and TRBJ2-3; perhaps TRBD1 as D (6 bases). CDR3 length equals 14 residues. Trimming left V 4 bases short and J 2 bases short, with 11 bases between. Germline V gene sequence: CDR1 SGHNT, CDR2 YYREEE (reference sequence). CDR3 amino acids: CASSQPGDTDTQYF. The CDR3 DNA reads TGTGCCAGCAGCCAGCCAGGGGACACAGATACGCAGTATTTT.

CDR3 in DNA: TGTGCCAGCAGCTTTATTAGGCAGGGAAGCTCCTATGGCTACACCTTC. The encoded protein is CASSFIRQGSSYGYTF. The chain carries TRBV5-6 and TRBJ1-2; D is perhaps TRBD1 (5 bases). Trimming stripped 2 bases from V and 4 bases from J, with 18 bases between. The CDR3 runs to 16 residues. Germline V gives CDR1 SGHDT, CDR2 YYEEEE.

This clone was seen only once. The chain employs TRBV9 and TRBJ2-1; 9 positions match TRBD2. This CDR3 is 15 amino acids long. V shed 0 bases and J 2 bases; nucleotides not matched to a gene: 0. Germline loops: CDR1 SGDLS, CDR2 YYNGEE. The CDR3 region has the DNA TGTGCCAGCAGCGTAGGCGGGGGGGCCTACAATGAGCAGTTCTTC. The encoded protein is CASSVGGGAYNEQFF.

This clone appeared a few times. This rearrangement joins TRBV3-1 (or the pseudogene TRBV3-2) to TRBJ2-7; TRBD2 aligns across 15 bases. The CDR3 is made up of 18 amino acids. CDR1 and CDR2 from the germline V gene are LGHDT and YNNKEL (reference sequence). Trimming cost V 0 bases and J 1 base; bases outside gene matches: 4. CDR3 nucleotide sequence: TGTGCCAGCAGCCAAGATTGGACTAGCGGGAGGGTATCCTACGAGCAGTACTTC. The encoded protein is CASSQDWTSGRVSYEQYF.

The chain is built from TRBV15 and TRBJ1-4, with 12 positions matching TRBD1. CDR3 length: 17 residues. CDR1 and CDR2 from the germline V gene are LNHNV and YYDKDF (reference sequence). J was trimmed by 1 base and V by 5 bases; bases with no gene match: 5. The CDR3: CATSGGQGAGTNEKLFF. Here the CDR3 DNA reads TGTGCCACCAGCGGGGGACAGGGGGCCGGAACTAATGAAAAACTGTTTTTT.

The gene calls are TRBV4-1 and TRBJ2-7; weak D call: TRBD2 (6 bases). From germline, CDR1 is MGHRA and CDR2 YSYEKL. Deletions cut 1 base from V and 2 bases from J, with 12 bases between. CDR3 length equals 15 residues. The CDR3 DNA follows: TGCGCCAGCAGCCAAGCGGAGGGGATTCCCTACGAGCAGTACTTC. Amino acid sequence: CASSQAEGIPYEQYF.

The CDR3 loop is CASSHRDEQYF. The CDR3 DNA reads TGTGCCAGCAGCCATCGGGACGAGCAGTACTTC. The chain has TRBV3-1 (or the pseudogene TRBV3-2) and TRBJ2-7, with unresolved D. The V and J ends lost 3 bases and 5 bases respectively, with 5 bases between them. The CDR3 has 11 residues. CDR1 and CDR2 (germline): LGHDT, YNNKEL (reference sequence).